Listed here are 15 T cell receptor beta chains from one sample, sequenced in a study of technical replicates of blood from a handful of donors (dated by TCRdb to the late 2010s). Library prep was done by the immunoSEQ multiplex PCR assay. The immuneACCESS repertoire file appears here via TCRdb, limited to in-frame rearrangements. These files lack a portion of the clones; in checked studies, under half of the deficit traces to unresolved V genes, and the cause of the others is not known. This sample holds 65,000 to 95,000 clones; 94% were observed only once. The ten largest account for about 0.4% of the sample. What was sequenced was T cells isolated from PBMCs. The receptors were sampled from a human donor in good health.

This clone appeared a few times. The identical CDR3 is also encoded by other nucleotide sequences in the sample. This chain connects TRBV29-1 to TRBJ1-1; 7 positions agree with TRBD1. This CDR3 is built from 13 residues. Germline assignment: CDR1 SQVTM and CDR2 ANQGSEA. V shed 6 bases and J 0 bases; nucleotides not matched to a gene: 4. This CDR3 is CSVEGQLNTEAFF. The CDR3, as DNA: TGCAGCGTCGAGGGACAGTTGAACACTGAAGCTTTCTTT.

V usage is TRBV25-1 and J usage is TRBJ2-3, with 7 bases matching TRBD2. J was trimmed by 6 bases and V by 6 bases; bases with no gene match: 12. The CDR3 has 15 amino acids. Germline lookup yields CDR1 MGHDK and CDR2 SYGVNS. CDR3 nucleotide sequence: TGTGCCAGCAGACCCATGGGGGGGATTATGGATACGCAGTATTTT. Its translation is CASRPMGGIMDTQYF.

The chain links TRBV2 to TRBJ2-1; tentatively, D is TRBD1 (6 bases). Germline assignment: CDR1 SNHLY and CDR2 FYNNEI. The CDR3 is 18 residues long. V lost 8 bases to trimming and J lost 0 bases, with 23 bases between them. CDR3 nucleotide sequence: TGTGCCAGCTGGGGTTTCAAGGGGGACCTTGGCTCCTACAATGAGCAGTTCTTC. Translation gives CASWGFKGDLGSYNEQFF.

The chain links TRBV27 to TRBJ2-7; TRBD1 is a possible D gene (7 bases). Trimming removed 8 bases at V and 7 bases at J, with 27 bases between. CDR1 and CDR2 (germline): MNHEY, SMNVEV (reference sequence). The CDR3 spans 16 residues. CDR3 coding DNA: TGTGCCAGCGGGTGGGGCACGGACAGGCTCGCGGGAGAGCAGTACTTC. Protein sequence: CASGWGTDRLAGEQYF.

This clone was detected only a few times. The chain uses TRBV6-4 and TRBJ2-1, with 10 nucleotides matching TRBD2. This CDR3 has 15 residues. Germline V gene data show CDR1 as MRHNA and CDR2 as SNTAGT. V lost 0 bases and J lost 4; bases outside the gene matches: 0. In DNA form, the CDR3 reads TGTGCCAGCAGTGACTCAGCGGGAGGGTACAATGAGCAGTTCTTC. Translated, it gives CASSDSAGGYNEQFF.

The chain carries TRBV5-1 and TRBJ2-7, with D unclear. This CDR3 has 12 amino acids. CDR1 is SGHRS, CDR2 YFSETQ, per germline. Trimming shortened V by 7 bases and J by 5 bases, and 13 bases separated the two germline ends. CDR3 region: CASYNEENEQYF. The CDR3 DNA follows: TGCGCCAGCTACAACGAGGAGAACGAGCAGTACTTC. The full variable domain, in which reference TRBV5-1 and TRBJ2-7 provide the parts outside the CDR3, is KAGVTQTPRYLIKTRGQQVTLSCSPISGHRSVSWYQQTPGQGLQFLFEYFSETQRNKGNFPGRFSGRQFSNSRSEMNVSTLELGDSALYLCASYNEENEQYFGPGTRLTVT.

The chain carries TRBV6-6 and TRBJ2-7; the D gene is possibly TRBD1 (6 bases). The CDR3 length is 12 residues. In germline, CDR1 is MNHNY, CDR2 SVGAGI (reference sequence). The V end lost 5 bases, the J end lost 6 bases, and 11 bases lay between the germline ends. The CDR3 spells CASSPTGTEQYF. DNA for the CDR3: TGTGCCAGCAGTCCAACAGGGACCGAGCAGTACTTC.

The gene calls are TRBV6-6 and TRBJ2-5; D is unclear. The CDR3 covers 11 residues. Germline V lookup: CDR1 MNHNY, CDR2 SVGAGI (reference sequence). V lost 0 bases, J lost 7 bases, and 3 bases lay in between. The CDR3 loop reads CASSYSSTQYF. CDR3 coding DNA: TGTGCCAGCAGTTACTCCTCGACCCAGTACTTC.

The rearrangement joins TRBV5-1 to TRBJ1-1; TRBD1 might be the D (6 bases). Germline CDR1 is SGHRS and CDR2 is YFSETQ. The V end lost 4 bases, the J end lost 3 bases, and 22 bases lay between the germline ends. The CDR3 is 17 residues long. CDR3 sequence reads: CASSVGGREPLDTEAFF. DNA of the CDR3: TGCGCCAGCAGCGTAGGGGGTCGAGAGCCCTTGGACACTGAAGCTTTCTTT. The variable domain in full, with the rest retrieved from reference TRBV5-1 and TRBJ1-1, is KAGVTQTPRYLIKTRGQQVTLSCSPISGHRSVSWYQQTPGQGLQFLFEYFSETQRNKGNFPGRFSGRQFSNSRSEMNVSTLELGDSALYLCASSVGGREPLDTEAFFGQGTRLTVV.

V is TRBV4-1 and J is TRBJ2-1; D perhaps matches TRBD1 (6 bases). CDR3 size: 17 residues. V was clipped by 1 base and J by 5 bases, with 18 bases between them. The germline gives CDR1 MGHRA, CDR2 YSYEKL. The CDR3 reads CASSQGTGHQMNNEQFF. The CDR3 coding sequence is TGCGCCAGCAGCCAAGGGACGGGACACCAGATGAACAATGAGCAGTTCTTC.

This clone was counted once. The CDR3 sequence: CASSSQRVEQFF. CDR3 coding DNA: TGCGCCAGCAGCTCACAGAGAGTTGAGCAGTTCTTC. V is TRBV5-1 and J is TRBJ2-1; no definite D call. V was pared by 3 bases and J by 9 bases, with 10 bases between. Germline-derived CDR1 and CDR2 are SGHRS and YFSETQ. This CDR3 has 12 amino acids. The variable domain in full, with the rest retrieved from reference TRBV5-1 and TRBJ2-1, is KAGVTQTPRYLIKTRGQQVTLSCSPISGHRSVSWYQQTPGQGLQFLFEYFSETQRNKGNFPGRFSGRQFSNSRSEMNVSTLELGDSALYLCASSSQRVEQFFGPGTRLTVL.

V usage is TRBV6-6 and J usage is TRBJ2-7; D is ambiguous. In germline, CDR1 is MNHNY, CDR2 SVGAGI (reference sequence). There are 14 residues in the CDR3. Trimming pared 1 base from V and 0 bases from J, leaving 7 bases between. The CDR3 sequence: CASSYWQISYEQYF. CDR3 sequence (DNA): TGTGCCAGCAGTTACTGGCAAATCTCCTACGAGCAGTACTTC.

J is TRBJ2-7 and V is TRBV29-1; the D gene is possibly TRBD2 (5 bases). The CDR3 contains 16 residues. Germline loops: CDR1 SQVTM, CDR2 ANQGSEA. V was pared by 4 bases and J by 5 bases, with 24 bases between. CDR3 in amino acids: CSVVIDGVGSWHEQYF. CDR3 DNA sequence: TGCAGCGTTGTTATAGATGGTGTGGGGAGTTGGCACGAGCAGTACTTC.

This clone has only a few counts. The chain employs TRBV27 and TRBJ2-3; a weak D match, TRBD2 (5 bases). The CDR3 has 13 amino acids. Germline CDR1 reads MNHEY; CDR2 reads SMNVEV (reference sequence). V lost 0 bases and J lost 9, with 10 bases in between. The chain's CDR3 is CASSLSPRETQYF. Here the CDR3 DNA reads TGTGCCAGCAGTTTATCGCCTAGGGAGACGCAGTATTTT.

This clone was observed a single time. The rearrangement uses TRBV6-1 and TRBJ1-1; TRBD1 agrees at 7 bases. There are 14 residues in the CDR3. Germline CDR1 MNHNS, CDR2 SASEGT. Trimming cost V 3 bases and J 9 bases; bases outside gene matches: 10. CDR3 coding DNA: TGTGCCAGCAGTGATAATTACGGGACAGTTAAAGCTTTCTTT. Its translation: CASSDNYGTVKAFF.